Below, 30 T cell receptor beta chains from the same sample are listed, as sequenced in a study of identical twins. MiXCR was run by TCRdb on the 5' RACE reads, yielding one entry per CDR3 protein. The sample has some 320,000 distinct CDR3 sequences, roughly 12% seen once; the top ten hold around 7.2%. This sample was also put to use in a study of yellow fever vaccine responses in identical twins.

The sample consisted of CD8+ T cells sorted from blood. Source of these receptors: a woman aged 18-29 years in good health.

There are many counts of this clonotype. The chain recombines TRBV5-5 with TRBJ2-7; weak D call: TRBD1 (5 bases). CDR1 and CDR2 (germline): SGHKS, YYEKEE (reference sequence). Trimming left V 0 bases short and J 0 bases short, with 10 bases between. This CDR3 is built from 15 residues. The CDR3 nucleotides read TGTGCCAGCAGCTTGGAACAGGCTAGCTCCTACGAGCAGTACGTC. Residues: CASSLEQASSYEQYV.

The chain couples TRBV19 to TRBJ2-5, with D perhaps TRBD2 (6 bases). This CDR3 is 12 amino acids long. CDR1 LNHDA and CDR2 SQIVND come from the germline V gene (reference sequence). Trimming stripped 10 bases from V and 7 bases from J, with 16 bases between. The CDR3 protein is CATYGGTWTQYF. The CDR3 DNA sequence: TGTGCCACCTACGGGGGAACTTGGACCCAGTACTTC.

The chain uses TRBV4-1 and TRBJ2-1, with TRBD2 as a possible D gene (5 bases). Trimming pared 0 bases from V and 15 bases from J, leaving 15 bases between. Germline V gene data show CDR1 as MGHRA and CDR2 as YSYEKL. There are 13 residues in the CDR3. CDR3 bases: TGCGCCAGCAGCCAAGAAGGCCGGGGTGACCCGTTCTTC. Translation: CASSQEGRGDPFF.

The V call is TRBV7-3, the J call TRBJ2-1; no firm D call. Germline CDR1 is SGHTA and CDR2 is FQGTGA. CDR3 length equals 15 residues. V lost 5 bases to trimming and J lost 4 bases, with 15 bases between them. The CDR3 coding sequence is TGTGCCAGCAGCCAGTTTGTGGGTGTATACAATGAGCAGTTCTTC. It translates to CASSQFVGVYNEQFF.

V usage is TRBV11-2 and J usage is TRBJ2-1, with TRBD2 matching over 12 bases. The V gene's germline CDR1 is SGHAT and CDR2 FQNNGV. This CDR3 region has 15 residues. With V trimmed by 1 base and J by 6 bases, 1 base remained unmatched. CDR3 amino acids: CASSLASGGANEQFF. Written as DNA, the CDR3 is TGTGCCAGCAGCTTAGCTAGCGGGGGGGCCAATGAGCAGTTCTTC.

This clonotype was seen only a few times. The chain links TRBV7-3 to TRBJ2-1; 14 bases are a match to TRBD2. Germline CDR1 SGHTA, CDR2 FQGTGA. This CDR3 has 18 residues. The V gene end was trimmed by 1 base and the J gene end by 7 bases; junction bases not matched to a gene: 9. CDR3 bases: TGTGCCAGCAGCTTAAGGGCCTGGACTAGCGGGAGGAGTAATGAGCAGTTCTTC. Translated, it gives CASSLRAWTSGRSNEQFF.

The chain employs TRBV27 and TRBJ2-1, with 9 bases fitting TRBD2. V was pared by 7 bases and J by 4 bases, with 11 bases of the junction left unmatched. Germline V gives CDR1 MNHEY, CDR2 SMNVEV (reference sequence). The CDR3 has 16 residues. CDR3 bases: TGTGCCAGCACTCCCGACGGCGGGAGGGTGTACAATGAGCAGTTCTTC. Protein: CASTPDGGRVYNEQFF.

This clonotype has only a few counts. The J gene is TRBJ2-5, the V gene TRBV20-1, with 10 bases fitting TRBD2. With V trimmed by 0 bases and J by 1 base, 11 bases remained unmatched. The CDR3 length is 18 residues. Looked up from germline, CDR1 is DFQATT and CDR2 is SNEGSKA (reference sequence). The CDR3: CSARDTSGTDDTQETQYF. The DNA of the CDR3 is TGCAGTGCTAGAGATACTAGCGGGACAGACGACACCCAAGAGACCCAGTACTTC.

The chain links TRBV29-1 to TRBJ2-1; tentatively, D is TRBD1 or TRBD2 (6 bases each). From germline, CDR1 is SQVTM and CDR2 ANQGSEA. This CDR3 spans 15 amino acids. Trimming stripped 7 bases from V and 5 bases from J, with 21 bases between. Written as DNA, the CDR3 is TGCAGCGGCCTCCTGAGGGGGGTGGGGCACAATGAGCAGTTCTTC. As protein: CSGLLRGVGHNEQFF.

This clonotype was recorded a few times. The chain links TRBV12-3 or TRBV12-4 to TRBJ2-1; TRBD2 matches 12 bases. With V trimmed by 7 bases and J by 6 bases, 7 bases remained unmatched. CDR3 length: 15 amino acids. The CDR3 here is CASTILAGGGNEQFF. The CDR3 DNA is TGTGCCAGCACCATTCTAGCGGGAGGGGGCAATGAGCAGTTCTTC.

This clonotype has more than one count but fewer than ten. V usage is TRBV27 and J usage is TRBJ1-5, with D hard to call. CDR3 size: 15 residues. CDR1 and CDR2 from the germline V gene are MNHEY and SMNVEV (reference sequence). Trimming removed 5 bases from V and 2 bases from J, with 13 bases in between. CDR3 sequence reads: CASSPRAGRNQPQHF. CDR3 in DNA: TGTGCCAGCAGTCCGCGGGCCGGACGCAATCAGCCCCAGCATTTT.

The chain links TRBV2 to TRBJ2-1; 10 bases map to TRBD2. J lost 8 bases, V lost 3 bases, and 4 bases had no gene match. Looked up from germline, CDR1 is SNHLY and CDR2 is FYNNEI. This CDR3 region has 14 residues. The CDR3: CASSDTSGDDEQFF. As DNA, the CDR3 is TGTGCCAGCAGTGATACTAGCGGGGATGATGAGCAGTTCTTC.

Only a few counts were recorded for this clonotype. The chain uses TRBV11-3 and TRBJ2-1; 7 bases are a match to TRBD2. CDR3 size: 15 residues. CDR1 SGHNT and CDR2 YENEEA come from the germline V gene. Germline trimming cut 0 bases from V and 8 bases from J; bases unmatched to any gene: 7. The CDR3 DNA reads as TGTGCCAGCAGCTTAGAGTTGGGAGGGGACCATGAGCAGTTCTTC. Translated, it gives CASSLELGGDHEQFF. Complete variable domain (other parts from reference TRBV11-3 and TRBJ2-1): EAGVVQSPRYKIIEKKQPVAFWCNPISGHNTLYWYLQNLGQGPELLIRYENEEAVDDSQLPKDRFSAERLKGVDSTLKIQPAELGDSAVYLCASSLELGGDHEQFFGPGTRLTVL.

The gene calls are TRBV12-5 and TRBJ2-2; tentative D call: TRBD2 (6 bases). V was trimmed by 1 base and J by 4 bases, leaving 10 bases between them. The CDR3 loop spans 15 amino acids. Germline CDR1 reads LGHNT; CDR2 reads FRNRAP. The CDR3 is CASGLGQGGTGELFF. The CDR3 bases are TGTGCTAGTGGTTTGGGCCAGGGAGGCACCGGGGAGCTGTTTTTT. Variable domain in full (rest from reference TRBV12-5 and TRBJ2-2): DARVTQTPRHKVTEMGQEVTMRCQPILGHNTVFWYRQTMMQGLELLAYFRNRAPLDDSGMPKDRFSAEMPDATLATLKIQPSEPRDSAVYFCASGLGQGGTGELFFGEGSRLTVL.

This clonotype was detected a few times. The CDR3 DNA reads as TGTGCCAGCATCCCCGGGACAGGCCCGACAGATACGCAGTATTTT. It is translated as CASIPGTGPTDTQYF. V is TRBV27 and J is TRBJ2-3, with 8 bases fitting TRBD1. From germline, CDR1 is MNHEY and CDR2 SMNVEV (reference sequence). The CDR3 is 15 residues long. V shed 7 bases and J 3 bases; nucleotides not matched to a gene: 9.

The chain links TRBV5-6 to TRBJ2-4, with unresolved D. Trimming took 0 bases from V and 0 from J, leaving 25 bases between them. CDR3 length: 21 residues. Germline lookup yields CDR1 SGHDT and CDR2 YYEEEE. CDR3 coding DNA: TGTGCCAGCAGCTTGGGGATCCTCTGCTTAGGAGTACTCCTAGCCAAAAACATTCAGTACTTC. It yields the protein CASSLGILCLGVLLAKNIQYF.

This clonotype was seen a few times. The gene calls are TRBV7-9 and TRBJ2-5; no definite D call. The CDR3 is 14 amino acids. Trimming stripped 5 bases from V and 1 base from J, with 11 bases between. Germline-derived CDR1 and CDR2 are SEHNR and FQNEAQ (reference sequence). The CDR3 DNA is TGTGCCAGCAGCATAAATAGGCTCCAAGAGACCCAGTACTTC. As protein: CASSINRLQETQYF.

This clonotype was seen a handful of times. CDR3 sequence: CSHGGAAEAFF. The CDR3 bases are TGCAGCCACGGGGGGGCCGCTGAAGCTTTCTTT. V is TRBV20-1 and J is TRBJ1-1, with TRBD1 as a possible D gene (6 bases). The CDR3 has 11 amino acids. Germline loops: CDR1 DFQATT, CDR2 SNEGSKA (reference sequence).

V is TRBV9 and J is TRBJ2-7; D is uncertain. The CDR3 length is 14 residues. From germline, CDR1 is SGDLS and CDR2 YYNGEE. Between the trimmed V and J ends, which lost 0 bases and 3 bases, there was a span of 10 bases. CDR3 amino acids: CASSVGAGGYEQYF. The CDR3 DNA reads TGTGCCAGCAGCGTAGGGGCTGGTGGCTACGAGCAGTACTTC. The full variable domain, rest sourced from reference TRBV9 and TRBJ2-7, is DSGVTQTPKHLITATGQRVTLRCSPRSGDLSVYWYQQSLDQGLQFLIQYYNGEERAKGNILERFSAQQFPDLHSELNLSSLELGDSALYFCASSVGAGGYEQYFGPGTRLTVT.

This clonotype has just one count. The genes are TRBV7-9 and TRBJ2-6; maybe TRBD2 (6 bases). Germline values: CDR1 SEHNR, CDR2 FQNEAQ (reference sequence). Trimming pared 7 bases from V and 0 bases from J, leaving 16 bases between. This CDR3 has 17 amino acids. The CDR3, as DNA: TGTGCCAGCAACTGGAGACGGGAGTTCTCTGGGGCCAACGTCCTGACTTTC. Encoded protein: CASNWRREFSGANVLTF.

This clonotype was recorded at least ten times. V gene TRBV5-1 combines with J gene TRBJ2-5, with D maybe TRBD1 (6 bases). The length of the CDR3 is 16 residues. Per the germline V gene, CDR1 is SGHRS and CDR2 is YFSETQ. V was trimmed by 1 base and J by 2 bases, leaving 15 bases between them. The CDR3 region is CASSLTPPDRQETQYF. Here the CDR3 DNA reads TGCGCCAGCAGCTTGACTCCACCTGACAGGCAAGAGACCCAGTACTTC. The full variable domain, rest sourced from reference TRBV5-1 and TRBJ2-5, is KAGVTQTPRYLIKTRGQQVTLSCSPISGHRSVSWYQQTPGQGLQFLFEYFSETQRNKGNFPGRFSGRQFSNSRSEMNVSTLELGDSALYLCASSLTPPDRQETQYFGPGTRLLVL.

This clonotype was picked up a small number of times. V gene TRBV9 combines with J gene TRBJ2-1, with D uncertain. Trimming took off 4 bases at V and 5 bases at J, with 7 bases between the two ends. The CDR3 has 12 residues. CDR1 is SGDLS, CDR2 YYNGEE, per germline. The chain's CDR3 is CASSPYHNEQFF. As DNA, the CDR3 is TGTGCCAGCAGCCCTTACCACAATGAGCAGTTCTTC.

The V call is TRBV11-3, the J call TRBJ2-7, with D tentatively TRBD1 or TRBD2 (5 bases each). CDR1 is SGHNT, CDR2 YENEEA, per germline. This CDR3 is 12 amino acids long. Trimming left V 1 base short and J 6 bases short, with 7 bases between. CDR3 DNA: TGTGCCAGCAGCTTAGGGGGGATCGAGCAGTACTTC. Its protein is CASSLGGIEQYF. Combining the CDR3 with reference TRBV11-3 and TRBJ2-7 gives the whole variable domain EAGVVQSPRYKIIEKKQPVAFWCNPISGHNTLYWYLQNLGQGPELLIRYENEEAVDDSQLPKDRFSAERLKGVDSTLKIQPAELGDSAVYLCASSLGGIEQYFGPGTRLTVT.

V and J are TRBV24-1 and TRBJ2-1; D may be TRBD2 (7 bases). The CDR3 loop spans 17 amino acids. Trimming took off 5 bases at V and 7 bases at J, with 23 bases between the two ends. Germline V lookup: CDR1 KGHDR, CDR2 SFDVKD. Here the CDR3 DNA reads TGTGCCACCAGTGCCACAAACAGGGAGGGATGGCGTAATGAGCAGTTCTTC. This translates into CATSATNREGWRNEQFF.

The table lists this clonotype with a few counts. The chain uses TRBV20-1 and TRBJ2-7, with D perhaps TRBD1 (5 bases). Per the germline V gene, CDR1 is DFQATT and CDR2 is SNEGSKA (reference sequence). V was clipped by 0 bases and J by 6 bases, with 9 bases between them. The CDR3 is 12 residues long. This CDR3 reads CSARDQGVEQYV. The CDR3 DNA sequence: TGCAGTGCTAGAGATCAAGGGGTCGAGCAGTACGTC.

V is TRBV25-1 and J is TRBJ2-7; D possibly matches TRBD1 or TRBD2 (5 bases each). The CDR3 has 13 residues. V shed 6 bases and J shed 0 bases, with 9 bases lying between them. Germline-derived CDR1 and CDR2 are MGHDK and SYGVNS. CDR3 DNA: TGTGCCAGCAGCAGGGACGACTCCTACGAGCAGTACTTC. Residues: CASSRDDSYEQYF.

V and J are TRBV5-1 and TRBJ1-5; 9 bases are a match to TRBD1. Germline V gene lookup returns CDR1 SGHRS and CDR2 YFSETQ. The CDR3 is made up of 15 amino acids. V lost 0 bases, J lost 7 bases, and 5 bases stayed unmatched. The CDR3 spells CASSLGTGERQPQHF. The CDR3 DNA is TGCGCCAGCAGCTTGGGGACAGGGGAGCGACAGCCCCAGCATTTT.

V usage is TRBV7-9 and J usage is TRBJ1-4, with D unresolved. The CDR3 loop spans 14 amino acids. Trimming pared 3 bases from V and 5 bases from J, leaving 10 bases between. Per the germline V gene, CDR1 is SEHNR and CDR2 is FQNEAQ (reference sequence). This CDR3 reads CASSLAGLNEKLFF. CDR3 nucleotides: TGTGCCAGCAGCTTGGCAGGACTAAATGAAAAACTGTTTTTT.

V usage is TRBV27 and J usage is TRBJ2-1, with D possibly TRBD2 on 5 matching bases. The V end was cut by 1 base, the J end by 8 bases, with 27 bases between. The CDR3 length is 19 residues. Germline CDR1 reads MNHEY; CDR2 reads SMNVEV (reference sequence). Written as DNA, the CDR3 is TGTGCCAGCAGTTTATTATCCCCTCAACTAGAGGCGATACGTTATGAGCAGTTCTTC. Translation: CASSLLSPQLEAIRYEQFF.

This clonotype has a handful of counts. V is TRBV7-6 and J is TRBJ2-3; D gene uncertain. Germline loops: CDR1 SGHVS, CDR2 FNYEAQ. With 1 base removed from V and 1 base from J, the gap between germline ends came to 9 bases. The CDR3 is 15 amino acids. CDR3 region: CASSLDPDRTDTQYF. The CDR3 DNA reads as TGTGCCAGCAGCTTAGATCCAGATCGCACAGATACGCAGTATTTT.